These 10 T cell receptor beta chains came from one sample sequenced in a study of OX40 agonist ivuxolimab in advanced cancers. Here immunoSEQ multiplex PCR was the method, and the copy in TCRdb shows in-frame clones only, minus some. The repertoire holds about 59,000 clones, with over 75% as singletons. This specimen consisted of CD4+ or CD8+ T cells sorted from blood, obtained in a trial of the OX40 agonist ivuxolimab. The receptors shown here come from an adult with an advanced solid tumor such as melanoma, head and neck, liver or kidney cancer.

This chain joins TRBV5-4 and TRBJ2-5; 9 bases are shared with TRBD2. V shed 2 bases, J shed 5 bases, and the junction held 4 bases outside the gene matches. Germline V gives CDR1 SGHNT, CDR2 YYREEE (reference sequence). There are 14 residues in the CDR3. CDR3: CASSFNGLAETQYF. Written as DNA, the CDR3 is TGTGCCAGCAGCTTTAATGGACTAGCGGAGACCCAGTACTTC.

The rearrangement uses TRBV25-1 and TRBJ2-5; D uncertain. V dropped 7 bases and J dropped 3 bases, with 6 bases sitting between them. The CDR3 has 11 amino acids. The V gene's germline CDR1 is MGHDK and CDR2 SYGVNS. The CDR3 DNA reads as TGTGCCAGCACTACTAAAGAGACCCAGTACTTC. It specifies CASTTKETQYF.

This clone was recorded once. V usage is TRBV10-3 and J usage is TRBJ2-7; D might be TRBD1 or TRBD2, each matching 6 bases. This CDR3 is 14 amino acids long. Trimming removed 2 bases at V and 4 bases at J, with 12 bases between. Germline V gene lookup returns CDR1 ENHRY and CDR2 SYGVKD. The chain's CDR3 is CAISEGQRVYEQYF. The CDR3 coding sequence is TGTGCCATCAGTGAGGGACAGCGGGTATACGAGCAGTACTTC.

V and J are TRBV2 and TRBJ2-7; TRBD1 might be the D (5 bases). The CDR3 runs 14 residues. The germline V and J ends were trimmed by 7 bases and 0 bases, with 13 bases remaining between them. Germline V lookup: CDR1 SNHLY, CDR2 FYNNEI. CDR3: CASTRQSSSYEQYF. The CDR3 nucleotides read TGTGCCAGCACCCGACAGAGTAGCTCCTACGAGCAGTACTTC.

V usage is TRBV9 and J usage is TRBJ2-5; 12 bases are a match to TRBD1. The CDR3 consists of 16 residues. Germline V gives CDR1 SGDLS, CDR2 YYNGEE. The trim removed 4 bases at V and 5 bases at J, leaving 9 bases unmatched. CDR3 in DNA: TGTGCCAGCAGCCCCCGGGACAGGGGGCGAGATGAGACCCAGTACTTC. As protein: CASSPRDRGRDETQYF.

V is TRBV7-2 and J is TRBJ2-7, with 13 bases aligning to TRBD2. CDR3 length: 15 amino acids. Germline V CDR1 and CDR2: SGHTA, FQGNSA. V shed 5 bases and J 6 bases; nucleotides not matched to a gene: 7. The CDR3 spells CASSRRTSGGSEQYF. The CDR3 DNA reads TGTGCCAGCAGCAGGAGGACTAGCGGGGGCAGCGAGCAGTACTTC.

V and J are TRBV19 and TRBJ2-1, with TRBD1 matching 8 bases. The CDR3 runs to 15 residues. Germline CDR1 and CDR2: LNHDA and SQIVND (reference sequence). Trimming at V came to 8 bases and at J to 9 bases, leaving 15 bases not matched to a gene. Here the CDR3 reads CASATDRGLSGEQFF. In DNA form, the CDR3 reads TGTGCCAGTGCGACTGACAGGGGACTTTCCGGTGAGCAGTTCTTC. Looking up the rest from reference TRBV19 and TRBJ2-1 gives the full variable domain: DGGITQSPKYLFRKEGQNVTLSCEQNLNHDAMYWYRQDPGQGLRLIYYSQIVNDFQKGDIAEGYSVSREKKESFPLTVTSAQKNPTAFYLCASATDRGLSGEQFFGPGTRLTVL.

The CDR3 region is CASSQGAADYTDTQYF. For the CDR3, the DNA is TGTGCCAGCAGCCAAGGGGCTGCGGATTACACAGATACGCAGTATTTT. V is TRBV4-2 and J is TRBJ2-3, with no clear D. Trimming stripped 1 base from V and 2 bases from J, with 13 bases between. Germline values: CDR1 LGHNA, CDR2 YNFKEQ. CDR3 length: 16 amino acids.

V usage is TRBV5-1 and J usage is TRBJ2-5, with D perhaps TRBD1 (5 bases). Germline-derived CDR1 and CDR2 are SGHRS and YFSETQ. The CDR3 sequence is 13 residues long. Trimming stripped 3 bases from V and 1 base from J, with 7 bases between. Written as DNA, the CDR3 is TGCGCCAGCAGCTCAGGGTTCCAAGAGACCCAGTACTTC. Its translation: CASSSGFQETQYF.

The DNA of the CDR3 is TGTGCCAGCTCCCTCCCGGGACTGGTGAGTGAGACCCAGTACTTC. Translated: CASSLPGLVSETQYF. This chain connects TRBV18 to TRBJ2-5, with D possibly being TRBD2 (6 bases). This CDR3 comprises 15 residues. Between the trimmed V and J ends, which lost 6 bases and 5 bases, there was a span of 19 bases. The V gene's germline CDR1 is KGHSH and CDR2 LQKENI.